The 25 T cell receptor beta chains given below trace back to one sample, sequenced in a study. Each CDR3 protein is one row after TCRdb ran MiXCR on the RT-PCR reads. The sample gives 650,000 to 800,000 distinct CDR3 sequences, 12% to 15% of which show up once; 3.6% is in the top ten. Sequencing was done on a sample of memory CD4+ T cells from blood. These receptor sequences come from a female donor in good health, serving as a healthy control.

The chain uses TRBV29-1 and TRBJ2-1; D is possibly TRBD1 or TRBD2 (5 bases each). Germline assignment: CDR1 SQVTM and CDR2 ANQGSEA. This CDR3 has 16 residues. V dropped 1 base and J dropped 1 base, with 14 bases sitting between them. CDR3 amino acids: CSVEVPGSTSYNEQFF. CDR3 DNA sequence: TGCAGCGTTGAAGTCCCAGGGAGTACGTCCTACAATGAGCAGTTCTTC.

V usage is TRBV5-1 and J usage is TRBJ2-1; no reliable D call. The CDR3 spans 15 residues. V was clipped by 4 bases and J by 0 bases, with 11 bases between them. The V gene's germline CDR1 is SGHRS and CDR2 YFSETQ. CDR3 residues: CASSIGIISYNEQFF. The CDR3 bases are TGCGCCAGCAGCATAGGAATTATCTCCTACAATGAGCAGTTCTTC.

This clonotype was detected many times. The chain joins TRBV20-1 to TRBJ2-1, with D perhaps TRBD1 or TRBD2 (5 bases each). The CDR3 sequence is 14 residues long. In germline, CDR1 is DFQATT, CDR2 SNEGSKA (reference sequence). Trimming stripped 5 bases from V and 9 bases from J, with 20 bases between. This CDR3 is CSAPKAGSGSEQFF. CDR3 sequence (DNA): TGCAGTGCTCCAAAGGCAGGGAGTGGTAGTGAGCAGTTCTTC.

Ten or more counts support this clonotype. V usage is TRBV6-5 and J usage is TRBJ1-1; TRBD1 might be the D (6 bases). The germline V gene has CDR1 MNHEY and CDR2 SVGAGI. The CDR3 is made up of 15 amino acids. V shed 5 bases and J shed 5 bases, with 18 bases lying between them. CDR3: CASSQRRTALTEAFF. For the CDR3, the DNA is TGTGCCAGCAGTCAAAGACGGACAGCTCTGACTGAAGCTTTCTTT.

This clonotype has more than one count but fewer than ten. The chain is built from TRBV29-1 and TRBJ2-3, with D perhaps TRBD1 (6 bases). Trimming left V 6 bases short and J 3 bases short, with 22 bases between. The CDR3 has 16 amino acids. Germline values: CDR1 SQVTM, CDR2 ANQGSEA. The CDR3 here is CSVNLPTGPGTDTQYF. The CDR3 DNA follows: TGCAGCGTCAACCTGCCCACAGGGCCCGGTACAGATACGCAGTATTTT.

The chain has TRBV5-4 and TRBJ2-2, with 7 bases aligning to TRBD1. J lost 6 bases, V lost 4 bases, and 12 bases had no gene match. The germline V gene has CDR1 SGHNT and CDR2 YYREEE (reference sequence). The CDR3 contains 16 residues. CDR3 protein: CASSPTTGIMAGELFF. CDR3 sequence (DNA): TGTGCCAGCAGCCCAACGACAGGGATAATGGCCGGGGAGCTGTTTTTT.

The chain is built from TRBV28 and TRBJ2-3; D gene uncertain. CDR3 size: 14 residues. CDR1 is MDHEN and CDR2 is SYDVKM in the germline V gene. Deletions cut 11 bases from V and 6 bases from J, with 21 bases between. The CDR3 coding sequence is TGTGCCTCCAAACATACTCGACACCGCGATACGCAGTATTTT. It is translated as CASKHTRHRDTQYF.

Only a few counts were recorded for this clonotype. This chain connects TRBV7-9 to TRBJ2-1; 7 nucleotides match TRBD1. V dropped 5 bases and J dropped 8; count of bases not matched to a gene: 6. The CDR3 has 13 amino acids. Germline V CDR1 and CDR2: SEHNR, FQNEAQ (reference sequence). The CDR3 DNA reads TGTGCCAGCAGCCTACAGGGGTGGGATGAGCAGTTCTTC. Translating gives CASSLQGWDEQFF.

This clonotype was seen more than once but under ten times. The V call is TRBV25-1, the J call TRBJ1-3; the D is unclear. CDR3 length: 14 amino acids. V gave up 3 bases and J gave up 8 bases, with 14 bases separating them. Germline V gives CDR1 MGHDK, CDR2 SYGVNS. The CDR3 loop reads CASSDRGVGDTIYF. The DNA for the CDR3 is TGTGCCAGCAGTGATCGCGGGGTCGGGGACACCATATATTTT.

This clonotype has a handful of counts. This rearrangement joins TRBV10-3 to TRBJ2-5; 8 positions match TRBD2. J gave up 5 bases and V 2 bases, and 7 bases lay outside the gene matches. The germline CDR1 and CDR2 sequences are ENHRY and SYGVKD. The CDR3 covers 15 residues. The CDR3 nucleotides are TGTGCCATCAGTGAGCCTCGCGGGGGGAAGGAGACCCAGTACTTC. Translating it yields CAISEPRGGKETQYF.

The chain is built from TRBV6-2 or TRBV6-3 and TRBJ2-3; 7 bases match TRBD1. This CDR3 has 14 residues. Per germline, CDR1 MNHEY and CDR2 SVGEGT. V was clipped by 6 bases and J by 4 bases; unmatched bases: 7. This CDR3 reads CASREWTGSDTQYF. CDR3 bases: TGTGCCAGCAGAGAATGGACAGGCTCAGATACGCAGTATTTT.

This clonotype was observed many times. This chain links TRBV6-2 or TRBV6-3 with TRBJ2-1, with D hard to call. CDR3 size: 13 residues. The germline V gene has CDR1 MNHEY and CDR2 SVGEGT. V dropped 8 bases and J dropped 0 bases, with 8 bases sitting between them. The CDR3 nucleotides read TGTGCCAGCCGACTCTTCTCCTACAATGAGCAGTTCTTC. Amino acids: CASRLFSYNEQFF.

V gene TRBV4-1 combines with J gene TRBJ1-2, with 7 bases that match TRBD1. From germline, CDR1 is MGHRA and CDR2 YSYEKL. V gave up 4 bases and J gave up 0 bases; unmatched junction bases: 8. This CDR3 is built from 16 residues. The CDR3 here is CASSLTGTAANYGYTF. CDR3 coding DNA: TGCGCCAGCAGCCTAACCGGGACAGCCGCTAACTATGGCTACACCTTC.

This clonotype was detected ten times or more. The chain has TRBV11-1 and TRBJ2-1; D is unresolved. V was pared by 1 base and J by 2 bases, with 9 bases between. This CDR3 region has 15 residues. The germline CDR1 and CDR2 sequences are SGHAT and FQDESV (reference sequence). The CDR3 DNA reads TGTGCCAGCAGCTTAGGTTCGGCACCCTACAATGAGCAGTTCTTC. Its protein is CASSLGSAPYNEQFF.

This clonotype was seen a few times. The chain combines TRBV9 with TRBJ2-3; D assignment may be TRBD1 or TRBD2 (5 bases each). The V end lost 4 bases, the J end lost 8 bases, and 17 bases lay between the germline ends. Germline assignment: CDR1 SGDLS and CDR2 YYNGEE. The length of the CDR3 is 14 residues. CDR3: CASSFATGAGTQYF. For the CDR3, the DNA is TGTGCCAGCAGCTTTGCCACCGGGGCCGGTACGCAGTATTTT.

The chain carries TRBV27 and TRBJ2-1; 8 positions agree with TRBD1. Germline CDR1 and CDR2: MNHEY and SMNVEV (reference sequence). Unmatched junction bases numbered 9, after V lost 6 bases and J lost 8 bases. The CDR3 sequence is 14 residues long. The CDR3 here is CASSLDRVRDEQFF. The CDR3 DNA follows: TGTGCCAGCAGCCTGGACAGGGTTCGGGATGAGCAGTTCTTC.

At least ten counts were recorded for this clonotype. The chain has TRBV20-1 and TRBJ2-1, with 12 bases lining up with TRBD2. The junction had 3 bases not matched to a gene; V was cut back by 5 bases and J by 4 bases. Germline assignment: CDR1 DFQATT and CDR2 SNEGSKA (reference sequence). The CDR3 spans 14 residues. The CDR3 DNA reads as TGCAGTGCTGGCGGGACTAGCGGGTACAATGAGCAGTTCTTC. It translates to CSAGGTSGYNEQFF.

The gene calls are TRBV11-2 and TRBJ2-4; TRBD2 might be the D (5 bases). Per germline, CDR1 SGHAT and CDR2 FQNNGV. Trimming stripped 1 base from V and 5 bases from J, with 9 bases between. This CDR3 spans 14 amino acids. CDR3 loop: CASSLGPSQNIQYF. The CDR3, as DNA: TGTGCCAGCAGCTTAGGCCCTAGCCAAAACATTCAGTACTTC.

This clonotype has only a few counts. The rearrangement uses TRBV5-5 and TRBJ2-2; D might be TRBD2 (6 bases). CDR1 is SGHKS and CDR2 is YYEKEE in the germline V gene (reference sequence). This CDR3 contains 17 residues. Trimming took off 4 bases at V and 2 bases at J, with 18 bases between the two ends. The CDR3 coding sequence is TGTGCCAGCAGCCGACCATCGGGGCGGGATAACACCGGGGAGCTGTTTTTT. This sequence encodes CASSRPSGRDNTGELFF.

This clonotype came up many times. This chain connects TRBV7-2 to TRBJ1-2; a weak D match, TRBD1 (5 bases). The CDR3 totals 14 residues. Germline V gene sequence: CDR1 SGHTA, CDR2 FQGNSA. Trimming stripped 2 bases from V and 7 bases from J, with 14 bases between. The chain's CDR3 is CASSLSWGVSGYTF. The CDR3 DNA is TGTGCCAGCAGCTTATCGTGGGGGGTCAGTGGCTACACCTTC.

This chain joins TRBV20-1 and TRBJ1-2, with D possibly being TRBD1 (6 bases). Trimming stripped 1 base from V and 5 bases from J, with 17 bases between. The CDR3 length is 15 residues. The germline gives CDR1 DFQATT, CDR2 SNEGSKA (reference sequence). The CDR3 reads CSARGLTGTQYGYTF. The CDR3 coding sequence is TGCAGTGCTAGAGGACTTACCGGGACACAGTATGGCTACACCTTC.

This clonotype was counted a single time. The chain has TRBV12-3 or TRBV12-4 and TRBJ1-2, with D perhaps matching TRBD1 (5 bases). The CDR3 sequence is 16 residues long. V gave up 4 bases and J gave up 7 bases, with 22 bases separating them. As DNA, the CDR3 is TGTGCCAGCAGTTACGGGGCGGGGGTTAAGTACAGTGGCTACACCTTC. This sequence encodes CASSYGAGVKYSGYTF.

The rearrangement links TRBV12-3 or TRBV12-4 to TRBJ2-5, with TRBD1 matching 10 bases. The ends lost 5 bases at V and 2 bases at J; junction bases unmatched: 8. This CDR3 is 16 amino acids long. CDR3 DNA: TGTGCCAGCAGTCCCTGGGGACAGGGGCGGCAAGAGACCCAGTACTTC. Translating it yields CASSPWGQGRQETQYF.

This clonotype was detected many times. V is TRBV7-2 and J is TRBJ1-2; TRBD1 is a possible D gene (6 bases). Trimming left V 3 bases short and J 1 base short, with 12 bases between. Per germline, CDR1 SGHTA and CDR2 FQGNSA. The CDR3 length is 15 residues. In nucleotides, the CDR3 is TGTGCCAGCAGCTTGAGGACAGCAGTTAACTATGGCTACACCTTC. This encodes CASSLRTAVNYGYTF. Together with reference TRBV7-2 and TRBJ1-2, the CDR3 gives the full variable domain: GAGVSQSPSNKVTEKGKDVELRCDPISGHTALYWYRQSLGQGLEFLIYFQGNSAPDKSGLPSDRFSAERTGGSVSTLTIQRTQQEDSAVYLCASSLRTAVNYGYTFGSGTRLTVV.

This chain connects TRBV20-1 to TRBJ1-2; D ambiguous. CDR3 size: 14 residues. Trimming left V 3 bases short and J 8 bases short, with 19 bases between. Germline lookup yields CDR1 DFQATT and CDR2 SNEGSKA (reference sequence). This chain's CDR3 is CSASDGIGSKGYTF. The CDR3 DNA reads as TGCAGTGCTAGTGACGGGATCGGGTCGAAGGGCTACACCTTC.